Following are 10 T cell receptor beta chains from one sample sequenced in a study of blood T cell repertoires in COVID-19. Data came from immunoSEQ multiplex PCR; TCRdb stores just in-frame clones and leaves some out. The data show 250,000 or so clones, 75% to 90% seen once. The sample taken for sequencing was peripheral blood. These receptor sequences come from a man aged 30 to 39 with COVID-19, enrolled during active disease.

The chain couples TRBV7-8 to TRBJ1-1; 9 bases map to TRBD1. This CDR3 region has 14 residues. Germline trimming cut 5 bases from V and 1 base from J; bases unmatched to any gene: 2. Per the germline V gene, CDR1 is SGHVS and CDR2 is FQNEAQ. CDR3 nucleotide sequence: TGTGCCAGCAGCGCACAGGGGGCGAACACTGAAGCTTTCTTT. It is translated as CASSAQGANTEAFF.

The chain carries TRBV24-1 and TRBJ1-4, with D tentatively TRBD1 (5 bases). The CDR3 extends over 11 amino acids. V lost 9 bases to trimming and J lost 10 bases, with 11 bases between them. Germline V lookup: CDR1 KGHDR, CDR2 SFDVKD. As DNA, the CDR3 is TGTGCCACCCCGACAGACGGAAAACTGTTTTTT. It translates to CATPTDGKLFF.

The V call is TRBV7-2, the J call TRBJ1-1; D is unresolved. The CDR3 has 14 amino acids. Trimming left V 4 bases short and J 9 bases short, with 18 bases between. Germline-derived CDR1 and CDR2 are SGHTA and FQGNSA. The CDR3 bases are TGTGCCAGCAGCTCAGTAGCAAAGATTTTAAAAGCTTTCTTT. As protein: CASSSVAKILKAFF.

The CDR3 loop reads CASSLDRKVLYGYTF. The DNA of the CDR3 is TGTGCCAGTAGTCTCGACAGGAAGGTACTCTATGGCTACACCTTC. The chain couples TRBV19 to TRBJ1-2; tentatively, D is TRBD1 (6 bases). V lost 5 bases, J lost 4 bases, and 17 bases lay in between. CDR3 size: 15 residues. The germline CDR1 and CDR2 sequences are LNHDA and SQIVND (reference sequence). The complete variable domain, with remaining parts taken from reference TRBV19 and TRBJ1-2, reads DGGITQSPKYLFRKEGQNVTLSCEQNLNHDAMYWYRQDPGQGLRLIYYSQIVNDFQKGDIAEGYSVSREKKESFPLTVTSAQKNPTAFYLCASSLDRKVLYGYTFGSGTRLTVV.

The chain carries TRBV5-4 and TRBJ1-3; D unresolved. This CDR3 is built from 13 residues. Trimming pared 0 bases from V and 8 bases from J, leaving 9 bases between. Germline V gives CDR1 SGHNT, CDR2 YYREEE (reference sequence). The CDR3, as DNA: TGTGCCAGCAGCTTGGCCGGGGTGGACACCATATATTTT. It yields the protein CASSLAGVDTIYF.

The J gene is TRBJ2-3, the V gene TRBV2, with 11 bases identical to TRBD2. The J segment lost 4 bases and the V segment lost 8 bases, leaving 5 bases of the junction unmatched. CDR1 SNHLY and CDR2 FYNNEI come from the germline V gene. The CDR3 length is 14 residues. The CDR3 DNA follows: TGTGCCAGCGCCGGGACTAGCGGCCCAGATACGCAGTATTTT. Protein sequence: CASAGTSGPDTQYF.

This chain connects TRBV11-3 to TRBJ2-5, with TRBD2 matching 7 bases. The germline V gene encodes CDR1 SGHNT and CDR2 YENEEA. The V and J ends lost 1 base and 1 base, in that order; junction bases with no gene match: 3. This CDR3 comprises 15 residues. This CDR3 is CASSLAGGAQETQYF. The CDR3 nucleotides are TGTGCCAGCAGCTTAGCGGGAGGCGCCCAAGAGACCCAGTACTTC.

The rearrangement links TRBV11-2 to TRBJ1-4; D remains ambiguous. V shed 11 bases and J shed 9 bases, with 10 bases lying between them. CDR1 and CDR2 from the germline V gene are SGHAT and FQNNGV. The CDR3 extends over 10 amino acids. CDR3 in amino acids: CASSGKKLFF. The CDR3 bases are TGTGCCTCCTCGGGGAAAAAACTGTTTTTT.

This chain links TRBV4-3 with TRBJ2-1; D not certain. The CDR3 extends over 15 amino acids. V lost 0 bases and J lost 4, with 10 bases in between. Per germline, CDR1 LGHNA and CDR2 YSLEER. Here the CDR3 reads CASSQDRWQYNEQFF. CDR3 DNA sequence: TGCGCCAGCAGCCAAGATCGATGGCAGTACAATGAGCAGTTCTTC.

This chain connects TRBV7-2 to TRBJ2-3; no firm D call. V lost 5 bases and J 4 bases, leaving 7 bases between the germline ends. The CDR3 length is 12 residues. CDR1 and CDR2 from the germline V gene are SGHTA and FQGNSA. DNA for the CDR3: TGTGCCAGCAGCGTCACGGCAGATACGCAGTATTTT. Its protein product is CASSVTADTQYF. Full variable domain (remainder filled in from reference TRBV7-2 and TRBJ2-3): GAGVSQSPSNKVTEKGKDVELRCDPISGHTALYWYRQSLGQGLEFLIYFQGNSAPDKSGLPSDRFSAERTGGSVSTLTIQRTQQEDSAVYLCASSVTADTQYFGPGTRLTVL.